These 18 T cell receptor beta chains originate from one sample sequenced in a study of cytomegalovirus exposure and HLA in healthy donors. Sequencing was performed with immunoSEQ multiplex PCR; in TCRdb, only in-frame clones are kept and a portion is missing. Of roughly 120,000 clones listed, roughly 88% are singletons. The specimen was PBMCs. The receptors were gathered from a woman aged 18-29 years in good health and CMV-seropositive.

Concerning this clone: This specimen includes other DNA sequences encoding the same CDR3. The CDR3 DNA is TGTGCCTGGAGTGTCGGCGGAAGCTCCTACGAGCAGTACTTC. Translation: CAWSVGGSSYEQYF. The chain links TRBV30 to TRBJ2-7; D gene ambiguous. The V end was cut by 0 bases, the J end by 0 bases, with 9 bases between. The CDR3 sequence is 14 residues long. Germline CDR1 reads GTSNPN; CDR2 reads SVGIG (reference sequence).

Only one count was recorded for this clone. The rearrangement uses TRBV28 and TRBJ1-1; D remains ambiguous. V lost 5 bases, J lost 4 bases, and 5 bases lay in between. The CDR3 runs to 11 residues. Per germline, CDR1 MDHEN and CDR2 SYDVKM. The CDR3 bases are TGTGCCAGCAGTCCCCTCACTGAAGCTTTCTTT. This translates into CASSPLTEAFF.

CDR3 loop: CASSLGGQLHNEQFF. Written as DNA, the CDR3 is TGTGCCAGCAGCTTGGGGGGGCAGCTTCACAATGAGCAGTTCTTC. The V and J genes are TRBV5-4 and TRBJ2-1; a possible D gene is TRBD1 (6 bases). CDR3 size: 15 residues. Germline CDR1 and CDR2: SGHNT and YYREEE (reference sequence). Trimming shortened V by 0 bases and J by 5 bases, and 12 bases separated the two germline ends.

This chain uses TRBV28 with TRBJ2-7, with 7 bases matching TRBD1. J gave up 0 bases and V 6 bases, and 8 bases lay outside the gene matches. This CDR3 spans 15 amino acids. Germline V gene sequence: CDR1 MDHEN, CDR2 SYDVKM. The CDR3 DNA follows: TGTGCCAGCAGGACGAACCGGGACAGCTCCTACGAGCAGTACTTC. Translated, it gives CASRTNRDSSYEQYF.

CDR3 in amino acids: CASSPQAGETTLGANEQFF. For the CDR3, the DNA is TGTGCCAGCAGCCCCCAAGCGGGGGAGACCACTCTCGGTGCAAATGAGCAGTTCTTC. The rearrangement links TRBV9 to TRBJ2-1; 8 bases match TRBD2. V gave up 4 bases and J gave up 7 bases; unmatched junction bases: 22. Germline CDR1 SGDLS, CDR2 YYNGEE. The CDR3 covers 19 residues.

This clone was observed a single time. In DNA, the CDR3 is TGCGCCAGCAACCGGACAGGGGGAGGGTTAGGTGAAAAACTGTTTTTT. Its protein product is CASNRTGGGLGEKLFF. The rearrangement links TRBV5-1 to TRBJ1-4, with 10 bases that match TRBD1. CDR3 length: 16 amino acids. The V gene end was trimmed by 6 bases and the J gene end by 7 bases; junction bases not matched to a gene: 12. Looked up from germline, CDR1 is SGHRS and CDR2 is YFSETQ. Filled out from reference TRBV5-1 and TRBJ1-4, the complete variable domain reads KAGVTQTPRYLIKTRGQQVTLSCSPISGHRSVSWYQQTPGQGLQFLFEYFSETQRNKGNFPGRFSGRQFSNSRSEMNVSTLELGDSALYLCASNRTGGGLGEKLFFGSGTQLSVL.

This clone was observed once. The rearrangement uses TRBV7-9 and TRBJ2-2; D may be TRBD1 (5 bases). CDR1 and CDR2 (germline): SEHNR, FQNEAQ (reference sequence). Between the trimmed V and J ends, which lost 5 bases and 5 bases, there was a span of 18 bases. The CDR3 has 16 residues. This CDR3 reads CASSPHEGVETGELFF. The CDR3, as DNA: TGTGCCAGCAGCCCCCACGAAGGGGTGGAAACCGGGGAGCTGTTTTTT.

CDR3 nucleotide sequence: TGTGCCAGCAGCTTAGCACTAGCGGGAGGCGAGCAGTACTTC. Residues: CASSLALAGGEQYF. This sequence joins TRBV7-2 and TRBJ2-7; 12 nucleotides agree with TRBD2. Germline trimming cut 0 bases from V and 6 bases from J; bases unmatched to any gene: 0. This CDR3 spans 14 amino acids. Germline V lookup: CDR1 SGHTA, CDR2 FQGNSA.

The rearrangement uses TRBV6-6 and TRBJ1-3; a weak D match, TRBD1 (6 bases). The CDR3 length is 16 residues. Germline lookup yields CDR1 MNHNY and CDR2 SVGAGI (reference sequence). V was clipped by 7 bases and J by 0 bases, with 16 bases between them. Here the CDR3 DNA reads TGTGCCAGCATTATGGGCAGGACAGTCTCTGGAAACACCATATATTTT. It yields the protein CASIMGRTVSGNTIYF.

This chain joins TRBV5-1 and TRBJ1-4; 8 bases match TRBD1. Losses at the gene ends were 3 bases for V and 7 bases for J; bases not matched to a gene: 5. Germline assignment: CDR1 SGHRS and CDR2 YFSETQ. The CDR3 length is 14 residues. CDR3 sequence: CASSSSGTGEKLFF. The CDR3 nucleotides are TGCGCCAGCAGCTCGTCCGGGACAGGTGAAAAACTGTTTTTT.

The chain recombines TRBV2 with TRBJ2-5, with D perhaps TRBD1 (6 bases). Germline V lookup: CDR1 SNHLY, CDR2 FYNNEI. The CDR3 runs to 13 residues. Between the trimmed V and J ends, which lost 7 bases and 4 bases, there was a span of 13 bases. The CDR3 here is CASNNRVRETQYF. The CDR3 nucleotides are TGTGCCAGCAATAACAGGGTGCGAGAGACCCAGTACTTC.

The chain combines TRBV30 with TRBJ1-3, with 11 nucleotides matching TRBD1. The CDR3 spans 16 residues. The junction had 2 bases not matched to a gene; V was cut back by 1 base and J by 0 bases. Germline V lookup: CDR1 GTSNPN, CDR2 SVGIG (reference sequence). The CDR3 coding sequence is TGTGCCTGGAGTGGAGGGACAGGGGGCTCTGGAAACACCATATATTTT. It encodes CAWSGGTGGSGNTIYF.

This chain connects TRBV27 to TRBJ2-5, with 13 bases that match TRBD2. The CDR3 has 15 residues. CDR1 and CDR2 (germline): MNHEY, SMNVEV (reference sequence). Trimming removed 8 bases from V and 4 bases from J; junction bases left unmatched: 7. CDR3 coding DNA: TGTGCCAGCGGCACTAGCGGGGGGGCGACAGAGACCCAGTACTTC. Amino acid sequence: CASGTSGGATETQYF.

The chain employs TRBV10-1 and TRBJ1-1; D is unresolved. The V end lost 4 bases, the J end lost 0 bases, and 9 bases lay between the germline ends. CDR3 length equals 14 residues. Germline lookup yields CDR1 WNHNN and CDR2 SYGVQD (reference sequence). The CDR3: CASSVQRVNTEAFF. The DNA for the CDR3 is TGCGCCAGCAGTGTTCAACGGGTGAACACTGAAGCTTTCTTT.

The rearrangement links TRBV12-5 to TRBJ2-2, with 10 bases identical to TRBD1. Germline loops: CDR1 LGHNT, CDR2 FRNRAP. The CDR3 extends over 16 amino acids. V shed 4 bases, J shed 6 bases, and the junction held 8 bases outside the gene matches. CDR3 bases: TGTGCTAGTGGTTCCATGACAGGGGGCTTCGCCGGGGAGCTGTTTTTT. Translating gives CASGSMTGGFAGELFF.

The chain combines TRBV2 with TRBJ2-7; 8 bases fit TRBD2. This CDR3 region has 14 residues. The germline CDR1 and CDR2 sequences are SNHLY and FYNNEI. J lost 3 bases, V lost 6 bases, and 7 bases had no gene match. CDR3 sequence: CASRPPGLGYEQYF. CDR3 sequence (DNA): TGTGCCAGCAGGCCTCCGGGACTAGGCTACGAGCAGTACTTC.

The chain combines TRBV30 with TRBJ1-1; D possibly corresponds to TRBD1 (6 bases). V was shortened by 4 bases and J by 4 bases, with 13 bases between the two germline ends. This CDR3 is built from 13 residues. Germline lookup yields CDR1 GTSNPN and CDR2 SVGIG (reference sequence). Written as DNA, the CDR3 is TGTGCCTGGAAAGGCCAGGGGTCCACTGAAGCTTTCTTT. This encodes CAWKGQGSTEAFF. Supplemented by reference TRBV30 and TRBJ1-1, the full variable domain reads SQTIHQWPATLVQPVGSPLSLECTVEGTSNPNLYWYRQAAGRGLQLLFYSVGIGQISSEVPQNLSASRPQDRQFILSSKKLLLSDSGFYLCAWKGQGSTEAFFGQGTRLTVV.

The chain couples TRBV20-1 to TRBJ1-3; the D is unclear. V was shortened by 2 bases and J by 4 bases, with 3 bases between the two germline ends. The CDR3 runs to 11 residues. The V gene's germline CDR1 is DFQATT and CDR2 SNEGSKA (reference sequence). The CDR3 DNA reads TGCAGTGCTAGACTAGGAAACACCATATATTTT. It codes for CSARLGNTIYF.